Listed here are 6 T cell receptor beta chains from one sample, sequenced in a study of a mutant IDH1 vaccine in newly diagnosed glioma. As for time point: week 11, during vaccination. Each vaccine dose was 300 ug of mutant IDH1 20-mer peptide, with topical imiquimod. These receptors lack a known antigen. Here immunoSEQ multiplex PCR was the method, and the copy in TCRdb shows in-frame clones only, minus some. The table includes roughly 70,000 clones, roughly 80% detected once. The sample in question was PBMCs, obtained from a glioma patient whose treatment included an IDH1 peptide vaccine. These receptors all come from a woman aged 50 to 65 with glioma.

The chain recombines TRBV27 with TRBJ2-7; D is unclear. The germline V gene has CDR1 MNHEY and CDR2 SMNVEV (reference sequence). The CDR3 contains 15 residues. Trimming pared 9 bases from V and 2 bases from J, leaving 20 bases between. The CDR3: CASVTRGEGTYEQYF. The DNA for the CDR3 is TGTGCCAGTGTCACCCGAGGTGAAGGTACCTACGAGCAGTACTTC.

J is TRBJ2-2 and V is TRBV5-1, with D unclear. The CDR3 runs to 15 residues. Deletions cut 0 bases from V and 0 bases from J, with 6 bases between. CDR1 SGHRS and CDR2 YFSETQ come from the germline V gene. Here the CDR3 DNA reads TGCGCCAGCAGCTTGGATTCAGCGAACACCGGGGAGCTGTTTTTT. The encoded protein is CASSLDSANTGELFF.

The rearrangement joins TRBV7-7 to TRBJ2-7, with no clear D. Per the germline V gene, CDR1 is SSHAT and CDR2 is FNYEAQ (reference sequence). The V end was cut by 1 base, the J end by 6 bases, with 13 bases between. The CDR3 covers 14 residues. The CDR3 coding sequence is TGTGCCAGCAGCTTAGGGATTAACGACGGCGAGCAGTACTTC. This sequence encodes CASSLGINDGEQYF.

The V gene is TRBV29-1, the J gene TRBJ2-3; D is unclear. V lost 0 bases to trimming and J lost 7 bases, with 5 bases between them. In germline, CDR1 is SQVTM, CDR2 ANQGSEA. CDR3 length: 11 residues. CDR3 sequence (DNA): TGCAGCGTTGAAGAACCGTATACGCAGTATTTT. Residues: CSVEEPYTQYF.

The CDR3 coding sequence is TGTGCCAGCAGTTACCTCGGGACAGGGAACGAAAAACTGTTTTTT. This encodes CASSYLGTGNEKLFF. The chain combines TRBV6-5 with TRBJ1-4; 9 bases fit TRBD1. Germline lookup yields CDR1 MNHEY and CDR2 SVGAGI. CDR3 size: 15 residues. Losses at the gene ends were 2 bases for V and 8 bases for J; bases not matched to a gene: 6.

This clone has a single count. This rearrangement joins TRBV6-5 to TRBJ2-3; D is unresolved. Germline V CDR1 and CDR2: MNHEY, SVGAGI. Between the trimmed V and J ends, which lost 0 bases and 6 bases, there was a span of 13 bases. The CDR3 runs to 15 residues. The CDR3 reads CASSYSSGSLDTQYF. Here the CDR3 DNA reads TGTGCCAGCAGTTACTCGAGTGGTTCCCTGGATACGCAGTATTTT.